This T cell receptor (beta chain) was captured by sequencing in a study of T cell clonotyping in hematopoietic cell transplantation. Study-wide points: Cells were unsorted, so CD4 and CD8 contributions were not separated. After transplant, recipient diversity fell while pathologically expanded clonotypes grew through day 180.

On this clone itself: Its specificity is unknown.

Method: immunoSEQ multiplex PCR; TCRdb's copy keeps in-frame clones and lacks some. The sample includes under 10,000 clones, 85% to 90% of them seen just once. The V end lost 0 bases, the J end lost 7 bases, and 15 bases lay between the germline ends. Germline CDR1 reads LNHDA; CDR2 reads SQIVND (reference sequence). There are 16 residues in the CDR3. This rearrangement joins TRBV19 to TRBJ1-4; D remains unclear. This sequence originates from a human patient who had an allogeneic stem cell transplant, so the T cells may come from the graft donor. The donor label of this sample is uncertain. Some clones in this sample may be carry-over from other donors' samples. The source was PBMCs, collected 180 days after allogeneic stem cell transplant. Written as DNA, the CDR3 is TGTGCCAGTAGTATAGACGTAAGACACTTACGTGAAAAACTGTTTTTT. Amino acids: CASSIDVRHLREKLFF.